Listed below are T cell receptor beta chains from one sample, sequenced in a study of blood T cell repertoires in COVID-19. The method was immunoSEQ multiplex PCR; TCRdb's version includes in-frame clones alone and lacks a portion of them. The sample has 200,000 to 250,000 clones; 85% to 90% are singletons. The sequenced sample consisted of peripheral blood. Source of these receptors: a woman between 45 and 60 years old with acute or convalescent COVID-19. Both conserved end residues are part of each CDR3. A D gene is named only where the DNA matches it firmly. The size entry is marked missing in some rows and otherwise reads once, few, many or a size class.

j_gene: TRBJ1-5; d_gene: TRBD1; v_gene: TRBV10-3; abundance: once; CDR3nt: TGTGCCATCAGCCCAGGGGGCGACCAGCCCCAGCATTTT; CDR3aa: CAISPGGDQPQHF
j_gene: TRBJ2-7; d_gene: TRBD2; v_gene: TRBV5-1; abundance: -; CDR3nt: TGCGCCAGCAGCTTTGAGACAGGTCGGGCGGGACTAGCGCTTTACGAGCAGTACTTC; CDR3aa: CASSFETGRAGLALYEQYF
j_gene: TRBJ2-7; d_gene: -; v_gene: TRBV6-2/TRBV6-3; abundance: once; CDR3nt: TGTGCCAGCAGCTCTGACAGCACGAGGCTCTCCTACGAGCAGTACTTC; CDR3aa: CASSSDSTRLSYEQYF
j_gene: TRBJ1-5; d_gene: TRBD1; v_gene: TRBV4-1; abundance: -; CDR3nt: TGCGCCAGCAGCCGTGGTGCAGGGGGAAGCAATCAGCCCCAGCATTTT; CDR3aa: CASSRGAGGSNQPQHF
j_gene: TRBJ2-7; d_gene: -; v_gene: TRBV4-3; abundance: -; CDR3nt: TGCGCCAGCAGCCAAGTCGGGGGAAACTACGAGCAGTACTTC; CDR3aa: CASSQVGGNYEQYF
j_gene: TRBJ2-1; d_gene: -; v_gene: TRBV3-1/TRBV3-2; abundance: -; CDR3nt: TGTGCCAGCAGCTCTACCTCGGGAAATGAGCAGTTCTTC; CDR3aa: CASSSTSGNEQFF
j_gene: TRBJ2-7; d_gene: -; v_gene: TRBV5-4; abundance: -; CDR3nt: TGTGCCAGCAGCCGCGTTGACAGCTGGGAGCAGTACTTC; CDR3aa: CASSRVDSWEQYF
j_gene: TRBJ2-7; d_gene: -; v_gene: TRBV20-1; abundance: -; CDR3nt: TGCAGTGCTAGTTCGGGCAGGGTGGGCGGCGAGCAGTACTTC; CDR3aa: CSASSGRVGGEQYF
j_gene: TRBJ2-3; d_gene: TRBD2; v_gene: TRBV9; abundance: once; CDR3nt: TGTGCCAGCAGCACTCCCTTAAGGACTAGCGGACGCACAGATACGCAGTATTTT; CDR3aa: CASSTPLRTSGRTDTQYF
j_gene: TRBJ1-3; d_gene: -; v_gene: TRBV4-2; abundance: -; CDR3nt: TGTGCCAGCAGCCAAGAACACCTCTTCCCAAACTCTGGAAACACCATATATTTT; CDR3aa: CASSQEHLFPNSGNTIYF